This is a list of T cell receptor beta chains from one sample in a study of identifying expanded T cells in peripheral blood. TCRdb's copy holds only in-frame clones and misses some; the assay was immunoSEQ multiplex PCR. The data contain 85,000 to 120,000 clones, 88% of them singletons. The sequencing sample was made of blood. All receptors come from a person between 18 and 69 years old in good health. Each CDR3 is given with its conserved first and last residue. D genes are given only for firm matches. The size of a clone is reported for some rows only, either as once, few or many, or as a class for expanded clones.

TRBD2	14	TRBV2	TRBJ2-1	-	CASRSSGGAVEQFF	TGTGCCAGCAGGTCTAGCGGGGGGGCCGTTGAGCAGTTCTTC
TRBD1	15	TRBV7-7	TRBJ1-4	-	CASSRGTGRNEKLFF	TGTGCCAGCAGCCGGGGGACAGGGAGGAATGAAAAACTGTTTTTT
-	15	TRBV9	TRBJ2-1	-	CASSLTPRPYNEQFF	TGTGCCAGCAGTCTAACTCCCAGACCCTACAATGAGCAGTTCTTC
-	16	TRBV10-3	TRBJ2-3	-	CAISGGDGATTDTQYF	TGTGCCATCAGTGGGGGGGACGGGGCCACCACAGATACGCAGTATTTT
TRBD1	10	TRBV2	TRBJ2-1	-	CASSRQGPFF	TGTGCCAGCAGTCGACAGGGGCCGTTCTTC
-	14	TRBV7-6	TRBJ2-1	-	CASSLSASYNEQFF	TGTGCCAGCAGCTTATCCGCGTCCTACAATGAGCAGTTCTTC
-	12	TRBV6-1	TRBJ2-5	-	CASSDFEETQYF	TGTGCCAGCAGTGATTTTGAGGAGACCCAGTACTTC
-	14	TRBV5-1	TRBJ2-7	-	CASSHGAGTYEQYF	TGCGCCAGCAGCCACGGGGCGGGTACCTACGAGCAGTACTTC
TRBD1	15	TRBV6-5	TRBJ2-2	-	CASTKTGRNTGELFF	TGTGCCAGCACTAAGACAGGGAGAAACACCGGGGAGCTGTTTTTT
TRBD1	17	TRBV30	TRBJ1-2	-	CAWSVVGTGVPNYGYTF	TGTGCCTGGAGTGTTGTGGGGACAGGCGTTCCTAACTATGGCTACACCTTC
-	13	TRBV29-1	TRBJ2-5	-	CSAAGQHQETQYF	TGCAGCGCCGCAGGACAGCACCAAGAGACCCAGTACTTC
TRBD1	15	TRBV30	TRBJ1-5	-	CAWSIRDRDNQPQHF	TGTGCCTGGAGCATCCGGGACAGGGACAATCAGCCCCAGCATTTT
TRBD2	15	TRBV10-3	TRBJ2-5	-	CAISGGLAGEETQYF	TGTGCCATCAGTGGGGGACTAGCGGGGGAGGAGACCCAGTACTTC
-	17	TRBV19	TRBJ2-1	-	CASSPVPAGSSYNEQFF	TGTGCCAGTAGTCCTGTCCCGGCAGGTAGCTCCTACAATGAGCAGTTCTTC
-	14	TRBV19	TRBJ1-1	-	CATIDPGTNTEAFF	TGTGCCACCATAGACCCGGGGACTAACACTGAAGCTTTCTTT
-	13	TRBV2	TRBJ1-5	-	CASTRSETQPQHF	TGTGCCAGCACTAGGTCAGAGACTCAGCCCCAGCATTTT
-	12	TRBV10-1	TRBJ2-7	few	CARLIPTYEQYF	TGCGCCAGACTTATACCTACCTACGAGCAGTACTTC
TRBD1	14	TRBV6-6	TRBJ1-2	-	CASSHGQAHYGYTF	TGTGCCAGCAGTCATGGACAGGCCCACTATGGCTACACCTTC
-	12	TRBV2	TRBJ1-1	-	CASSETVHEAFF	TGTGCCAGCAGTGAAACTGTCCATGAAGCTTTCTTT
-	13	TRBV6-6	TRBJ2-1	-	CASTPIISDEQFF	TGTGCCAGCACCCCTATAATTTCCGATGAGCAGTTCTTC
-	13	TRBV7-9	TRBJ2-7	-	CASSLDSFYEQYF	TGTGCCAGCAGCTTAGACAGTTTCTACGAGCAGTACTTC
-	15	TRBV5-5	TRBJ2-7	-	CASSRPGTSTYEQYF	TGTGCCAGCAGCCGCCCCGGGACCTCCACCTACGAGCAGTACTTC
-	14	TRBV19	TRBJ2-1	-	CASSIQRTGNEQFF	TGTGCCAGTAGTATACAAAGAACAGGGAATGAGCAGTTCTTC
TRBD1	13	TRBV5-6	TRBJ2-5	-	CASSIRGQETQYF	TGTGCCAGCAGCATCAGGGGGCAGGAGACCCAGTACTTC
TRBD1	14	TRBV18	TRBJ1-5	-	CASSRDRDGQPQHF	TGTGCCAGCTCACGCGACAGGGACGGTCAGCCCCAGCATTTT
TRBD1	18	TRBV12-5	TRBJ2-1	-	CASGLVLERDSHIHEQFF	TGTGCTAGTGGTTTGGTACTCGAAAGGGACAGTCACATCCATGAGCAGTTCTTC
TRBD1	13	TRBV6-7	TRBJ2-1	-	CASRDRAYNEQFF	TGTGCCAGCAGGGACAGGGCCTACAATGAGCAGTTCTTC
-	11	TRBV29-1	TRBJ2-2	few	CSVEKRRELFF	TGCAGCGTTGAAAAGCGACGGGAGCTGTTTTTT
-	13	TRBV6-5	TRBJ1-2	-	CASSYEGDGGYTF	TGTGCCAGCAGTTACGAGGGGGACGGTGGCTACACCTTC
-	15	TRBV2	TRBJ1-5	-	CASSEGQGTAQPQHF	TGTGCCAGCAGTGAAGGGCAGGGTACCGCTCAGCCCCAGCATTTT
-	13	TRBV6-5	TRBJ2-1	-	CASSPGVQRRQFF	TGTGCCAGCAGCCCCGGGGTTCAAAGGAGGCAGTTCTTC
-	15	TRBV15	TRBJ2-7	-	CATSAGGSPLNEQYF	TGTGCCACCAGCGCCGGGGGTTCCCCCCTAAACGAGCAGTACTTC
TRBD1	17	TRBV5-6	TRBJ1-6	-	CASSLTRDSPSNSPLHF	TGTGCCAGCAGCTTGACTCGGGACAGCCCCTCTAATTCACCCCTCCACTTT
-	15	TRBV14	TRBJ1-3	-	CASSPLWSSGNTIYF	TGTGCCAGCAGCCCTCTGTGGAGCTCTGGAAACACCATATATTTT
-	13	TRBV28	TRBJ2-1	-	CATISGTLNEQFF	TGTGCCACGATTTCCGGGACACTGAATGAGCAGTTCTTC
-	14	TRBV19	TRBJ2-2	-	CASSILENTGELFF	TGTGCCAGTAGTATTCTAGAGAACACCGGGGAGCTGTTTTTT
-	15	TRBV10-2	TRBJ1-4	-	CASSVPGGGREKLFF	TGCGCCAGCAGTGTCCCCGGGGGGGGCCGTGAAAAACTGTTTTTT
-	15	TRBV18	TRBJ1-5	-	CASSKQGRDNQPQHF	TGTGCCAGCTCAAAACAGGGAAGGGACAATCAGCCCCAGCATTTT
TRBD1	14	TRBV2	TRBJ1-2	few	CASAQGQGNYGYTF	TGTGCCAGTGCCCAGGGACAGGGCAACTATGGCTACACCTTC
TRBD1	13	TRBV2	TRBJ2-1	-	CASSGQGGNEQFF	TGTGCCAGCAGTGGACAGGGGGGGAATGAGCAGTTCTTC
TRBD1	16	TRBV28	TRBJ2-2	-	CASSFARGRPTGELFF	TGTGCCAGCAGTTTTGCTAGGGGGCGCCCCACCGGGGAGCTGTTTTTT
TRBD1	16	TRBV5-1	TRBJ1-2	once	CASSLASSGRGLGYTF	TGCGCCAGCAGCTTGGCTTCGTCCGGCAGGGGGCTTGGCTACACCTTC
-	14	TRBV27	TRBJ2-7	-	CASSRGRGLDEQYF	TGTGCCAGCAGTCGCGGACGAGGCCTTGACGAGCAGTACTTC
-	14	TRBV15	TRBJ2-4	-	CATSRREGENIQYF	TGTGCCACCAGCAGGAGGGAGGGGGAAAACATTCAGTACTTC
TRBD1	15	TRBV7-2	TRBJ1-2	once	CASSPWEGANYGYTF	TGTGCCAGCAGCCCGTGGGAGGGGGCAAACTATGGCTACACCTTC
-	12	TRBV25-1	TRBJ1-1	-	CASKGVNTEAFF	TGTGCCAGCAAAGGGGTTAACACTGAAGCTTTCTTT
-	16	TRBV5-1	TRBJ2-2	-	CASAPPQGPNTGELFF	TGCGCCAGCGCCCCGCCCCAGGGTCCGAACACCGGGGAGCTGTTTTTT
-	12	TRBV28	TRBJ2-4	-	CASSRTENIQYF	TGTGCCAGCAGCCGGACAGAAAACATTCAGTACTTC
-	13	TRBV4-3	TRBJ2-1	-	CASSQVMDNEQFF	TGCGCCAGCAGCCAAGTGATGGACAATGAGCAGTTCTTC
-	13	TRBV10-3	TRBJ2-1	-	CAISESLGYEQFF	TGTGCCATCAGTGAGTCGTTAGGGTATGAGCAGTTCTTC
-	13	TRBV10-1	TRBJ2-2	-	CASSPRSTGELFF	TGCGCCAGCTCCCCCCGGAGCACCGGGGAGCTGTTTTTT
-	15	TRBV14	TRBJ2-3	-	CASSQQEDGIVGQYF	TGTGCCAGCAGCCAACAGGAGGATGGGATAGTCGGGCAGTATTTT
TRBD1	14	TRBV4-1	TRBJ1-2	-	CASSQGTENYGYTF	TGCGCCAGCAGCCAGGGGACAGAGAACTATGGCTACACCTTC
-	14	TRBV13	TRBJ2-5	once	CASSLARRQETQYF	TGTGCCAGCAGCCTCGCCAGGAGACAAGAGACCCAGTACTTC
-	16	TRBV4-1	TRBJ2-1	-	CASSQEGTVVSNEQFF	TGCGCCAGCAGCCAAGAAGGGACTGTTGTCTCCAATGAGCAGTTCTTC
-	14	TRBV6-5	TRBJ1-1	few	CASKAHTVNTEAFF	TGTGCCAGCAAAGCCCATACAGTGAACACTGAAGCTTTCTTT